This is a list of T cell receptor beta chains from one sample in a study of blood T cell repertoires in COVID-19. Only in-frame clones appear in the TCRdb table, and some are missing; sequencing was by immunoSEQ multiplex PCR. The sample records roughly 160,000 clones, 80% to 85% being singletons. Sequencing was done on a sample of PBMCs or T cells enriched from blood (not recorded which). These receptors all stem from a woman aged 60-75 years who had recovered from COVID-19. Both conserved end residues are part of each CDR3. The order of the fields is D gene, CDR3 length, J gene, V gene, clone size, CDR3 protein, CDR3 DNA. A D gene is named only where the DNA matches it firmly. Size is omitted from some rows. Given values are once, few, many or a class for expanded clones.

NA 13 TRBJ2-7 TRBV6-5 NA CAITPGRAYEQYF TGTGCCATCACCCCCGGTCGGGCCTACGAGCAGTACTTC
TRBD2 14 TRBJ2-3 TRBV30 NA CAWSVAGGADTQYF TGTGCCTGGAGTGTAGCGGGGGGCGCAGATACGCAGTATTTT
NA 13 TRBJ2-7 TRBV29-1 few CSANGAGVNEQYF TGCAGCGCTAATGGGGCAGGGGTCAACGAGCAGTACTTC
NA 17 TRBJ2-3 TRBV3-1/TRBV3-2 NA CASSQVGDGKGTDTQYF TGTGCCAGCAGCCAAGTGGGCGACGGGAAGGGCACAGATACGCAGTATTTT
TRBD1 14 TRBJ2-1 TRBV12-5 NA CASAGQGARNEQFF TGTGCTAGTGCTGGCCAGGGGGCTAGAAATGAGCAGTTCTTC
NA 14 TRBJ1-1 TRBV5-1 NA CASSVDRINTEAFF TGCGCCAGCAGCGTAGACAGGATTAACACTGAAGCTTTCTTT
NA 15 TRBJ1-1 TRBV5-1 NA CASSLNGGANTEAFF TGCGCCAGCAGCTTGAATGGGGGCGCGAACACTGAAGCTTTCTTT
NA 12 TRBJ2-5 TRBV7-8 NA CASSLMSETQYF TGTGCCAGCAGCTTAATGAGCGAGACCCAGTACTTC
TRBD2 11 TRBJ2-7 TRBV20-1 NA CSARLAGGVLF TGCAGTGCTCGATTAGCGGGAGGGGTTCTTTTC
NA 12 TRBJ2-7 TRBV3-1/TRBV3-2 once CASSQTGWEQYF TGTGCCAGCAGCCAGACAGGTTGGGAGCAGTACTTC
TRBD1 15 TRBJ1-3 TRBV5-1 NA CASSPVGTVGNTIYF TGCGCCAGCAGCCCAGTCGGGACAGTTGGAAACACCATATATTTT
TRBD2 18 TRBJ2-7 TRBV5-1 NA CASSLGLRSRLAAYEQYF TGCGCCAGCAGCTTGGGTCTACGTTCGAGACTAGCGGCATACGAGCAGTACTTC
NA 15 TRBJ1-5 TRBV5-4 NA CASSLDAGPNQPQHF TGTGCCAGCAGCCTGGATGCGGGGCCTAATCAGCCCCAGCATTTT
TRBD2 18 TRBJ2-2 TRBV9 NA CASSLLAGGPTGTGELFF TGTGCCAGCAGCCTACTAGCGGGAGGGCCAACGGGAACCGGGGAGCTGTTTTTT
TRBD2 15 TRBJ2-3 TRBV7-2 NA CASSSYSGGMDTQYF TGTGCCAGCAGTTCATATAGCGGGGGGATGGATACGCAGTATTTT
TRBD1 19 TRBJ1-2 TRBV9 NA CASSVFIGTGGSYGYGYTF TGTGCCAGCAGCGTCTTCATTGGGACAGGGGGCAGCTATGGCTATGGCTACACCTTC
TRBD1 15 TRBJ1-1 TRBV30 NA CAWSKKGAHNTEAFF TGTGCCTGGAGTAAGAAGGGGGCTCATAACACTGAAGCTTTCTTT
TRBD1 16 TRBJ2-2 TRBV9 NA CASSPQGASNTGELFF TGTGCCAGCAGCCCGCAGGGGGCCTCGAACACCGGGGAGCTGTTTTTT
NA 14 TRBJ1-6 TRBV28 once CASSSPAGASPLHF TGTGCCAGCAGTTCGCCCGCGGGTGCTTCACCCCTCCACTTT
NA 11 TRBJ2-3 TRBV7-2 once CASTLTDTQYF TGTGCCAGCACCCTGACAGATACGCAGTATTTT
TRBD2 16 TRBJ2-1 TRBV20-1 NA CSASLVGGRSYNEQFF TGCAGTGCTAGTTTAGTGGGAGGGCGCTCCTACAATGAGCAGTTCTTC
TRBD2 14 TRBJ2-3 TRBV28 NA CASSLAGDRDTQYF TGTGCCAGCAGTTTAGCGGGAGATCGGGATACGCAGTATTTT
TRBD1 13 TRBJ1-2 TRBV13 NA CASSLGSTGEIPF TGTGCCAGCAGCTTAGGTTCTACAGGGGAAATTCCCTTC
NA 17 TRBJ1-4 TRBV28 NA CASSLPLAAATNEKLFF TGTGCCAGCAGTTTACCCCTCGCCGCGGCAACTAATGAAAAACTGTTTTTT
TRBD1 15 TRBJ1-2 TRBV6-5 NA CASSTHSGTGVGYTF TGTGCCAGCAGTACCCACTCCGGGACAGGGGTCGGCTACACCTTC
NA 12 TRBJ2-3 TRBV5-6 NA CASSPSTDTQYF TGTGCCAGCAGCCCTAGCACAGATACGCAGTATTTT
TRBD2 15 TRBJ2-2 TRBV9 NA CASSAPGGGTGELFF TGTGCCAGCAGCGCGCCGGGGGGAGGAACCGGGGAGCTGTTTTTT
NA 14 TRBJ1-4 TRBV9 NA CASSVHPSVEKLFF TGTGCCAGCAGCGTACATCCGAGCGTTGAAAAACTGTTTTTT
NA 17 TRBJ2-1 TRBV9 NA CASSPRTGTPAYNEQFF TGTGCCAGCAGCCCTCGGACCGGGACTCCTGCCTACAATGAGCAGTTCTTC
NA 13 TRBJ1-5 TRBV6-2/TRBV6-3 NA CASSSGFRQPQHF TGTGCCAGCAGTTCAGGGTTTCGGCAGCCCCAGCATTTT
NA 12 TRBJ1-2 TRBV25-1 few CASSDRVGGYTF TGTGCCAGCAGTGACAGGGTGGGAGGCTACACCTTC
NA 14 TRBJ2-1 TRBV19 NA CASSSRSGDNEQFF TGTGCCAGTAGTTCCCGTTCGGGGGACAATGAGCAGTTCTTC
NA 13 TRBJ1-2 TRBV2 NA CASSALIFDGYTF TGTGCCAGCAGTGCGTTAATTTTTGATGGCTACACCTTC
TRBD1 14 TRBJ1-2 TRBV5-4 NA CASSMGQAPYGYTF TGTGCCAGCAGCATGGGACAGGCCCCCTATGGCTACACCTTC
TRBD2 16 TRBJ2-3 TRBV4-1 NA CASSQTTSGGADTQYF TGCGCCAGCAGCCAGACCACTAGCGGGGGGGCGGATACGCAGTATTTT
TRBD1 13 TRBJ1-5 TRBV2 NA CASRGQLNQPQHF TGTGCCAGCAGGGGACAGCTGAATCAGCCCCAGCATTTT
TRBD1 15 TRBJ1-5 TRBV3-1/TRBV3-2 NA CASSQDAGGHQPQHF TGTGCCAGCAGCCAAGACGCAGGGGGCCATCAGCCCCAGCATTTT
NA 12 TRBJ1-1 TRBV6-5 once CASTRSAGEAFF TGTGCCAGCACCAGAAGCGCGGGGGAAGCTTTCTTT
NA 14 TRBJ2-3 TRBV7-8 NA CASKASGSTDTQYF TGTGCCAGCAAGGCCAGCGGAAGCACAGATACGCAGTATTTT
NA 12 TRBJ2-5 TRBV19 once CASSDFGETQYF TGTGCCAGTAGTGATTTCGGGGAGACCCAGTACTTC
NA 14 TRBJ1-4 TRBV5-5 once CASTSGSYNEKLFF TGTGCCAGCACCTCCGGGTCCTATAATGAAAAACTGTTTTTT
TRBD1 14 TRBJ1-1 TRBV2 NA CASSWGQLNTEAFF TGTGCCAGCAGTTGGGGACAGTTGAACACTGAAGCTTTCTTT
NA 13 TRBJ1-6 TRBV3-1/TRBV3-2 NA CASSHGHDSPLHF TGTGCCAGCAGCCATGGACACGATTCACCCCTCCACTTT
NA 17 TRBJ2-2 TRBV11-3 NA CASSLGFGTHSTGELFF TGTGCCAGCAGCTTAGGGTTTGGGACACATTCCACCGGGGAGCTGTTTTTT
TRBD1 14 TRBJ1-2 TRBV25-1 NA CASRGTGGRDGYTF TGTGCCAGCAGGGGGACAGGGGGCCGAGATGGCTACACCTTC
TRBD1 13 TRBJ1-6 TRBV2 once CASYDRGNSPLHF TGTGCCAGCTACGACAGGGGAAATTCACCCCTCCACTTT
NA 14 TRBJ1-3 TRBV5-1 NA CASSIGEAGNTIYF TGCGCCAGCAGCATTGGTGAGGCTGGAAACACCATATATTTT
TRBD1 16 TRBJ2-7 TRBV7-9 NA CASSPELTGKSYEQYF TGTGCCAGCAGCCCAGAGCTGACAGGGAAATCCTACGAGCAGTACTTC
NA 17 TRBJ2-3 TRBV2 NA CASRGGVGAGYIDTQYF TGTGCCAGCAGGGGCGGAGTTGGTGCGGGTTATATCGATACGCAGTATTTT
NA 14 TRBJ2-2 TRBV20-1 NA CSASRWANTGELFF TGCAGTGCTAGTCGGTGGGCGAATACCGGGGAGCTGTTTTTT
NA 13 TRBJ1-1 TRBV19 NA CASSMGHTTEAFF TGTGCCAGTAGTATGGGCCATACCACTGAAGCTTTCTTT
NA 13 TRBJ1-5 TRBV30 NA CAWSQGYNQPQHF TGTGCCTGGAGTCAGGGCTACAATCAGCCCCAGCATTTT
TRBD1 12 TRBJ2-4 TRBV11-1 NA CASSLQGDIQYF TGTGCCAGCAGCTTACAGGGGGACATTCAGTACTTC
NA 18 TRBJ2-7 TRBV5-6 NA CASSSTLKGQTSSYEQYF TGTGCCAGCAGCTCCACGCTAAAAGGACAGACGAGCTCCTACGAGCAGTACTTC
NA 13 TRBJ1-1 TRBV7-3 NA CASSAGPATEAFF TGTGCCAGCAGCGCGGGACCGGCAACTGAAGCTTTCTTT
NA 14 TRBJ1-5 TRBV30 NA CAWSLEASNQPQHF TGTGCCTGGAGTTTGGAGGCGAGCAATCAGCCCCAGCATTTT
NA 14 TRBJ1-6 TRBV19 many CASSIVLGHPPLHF TGTGCCAGTAGTATAGTATTGGGCCACCCACCCCTCCACTTT
NA 16 TRBJ1-4 TRBV7-9 NA CASSPPGQGANEKLFF TGTGCCAGCAGCCCCCCCGGGCAGGGTGCTAATGAAAAACTGTTTTTT
TRBD1 15 TRBJ1-1 TRBV6-5 once CASRDTTGIGTEAFF TGTGCCAGCAGAGATACGACAGGGATCGGCACTGAAGCTTTCTTT
NA 13 TRBJ2-3 TRBV19 NA CASGIQGQDTQYF TGTGCCAGTGGGATCCAGGGGCAAGATACGCAGTATTTT